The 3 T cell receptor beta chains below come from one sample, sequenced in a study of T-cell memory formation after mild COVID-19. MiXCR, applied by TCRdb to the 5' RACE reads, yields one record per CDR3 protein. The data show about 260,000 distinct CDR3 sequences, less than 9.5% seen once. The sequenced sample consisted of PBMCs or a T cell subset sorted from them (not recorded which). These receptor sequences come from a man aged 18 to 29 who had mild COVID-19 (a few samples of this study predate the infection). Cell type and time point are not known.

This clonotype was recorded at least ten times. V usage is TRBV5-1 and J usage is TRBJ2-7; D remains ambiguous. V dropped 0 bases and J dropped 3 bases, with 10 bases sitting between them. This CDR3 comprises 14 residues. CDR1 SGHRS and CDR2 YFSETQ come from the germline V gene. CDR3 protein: CASSLGGGRYEQYF. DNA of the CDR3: TGCGCCAGCAGCTTGGGAGGCGGACGCTACGAGCAGTACTTC.

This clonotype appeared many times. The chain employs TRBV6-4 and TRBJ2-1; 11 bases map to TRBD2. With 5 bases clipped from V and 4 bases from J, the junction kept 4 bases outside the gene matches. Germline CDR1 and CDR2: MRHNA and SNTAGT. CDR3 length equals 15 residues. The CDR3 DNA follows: TGTGCCAGCAGTCCGACTAGCGGGGAGTACAATGAGCAGTTCTTC. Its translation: CASSPTSGEYNEQFF.

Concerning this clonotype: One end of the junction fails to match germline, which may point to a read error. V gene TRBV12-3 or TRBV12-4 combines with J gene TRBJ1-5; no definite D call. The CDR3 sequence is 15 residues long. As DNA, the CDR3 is TGTGCCAGCAGTCCCGTGGGAGCTAGCAATCAGCACCAGCATTTT. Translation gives CASSPVGASNQHQHF.